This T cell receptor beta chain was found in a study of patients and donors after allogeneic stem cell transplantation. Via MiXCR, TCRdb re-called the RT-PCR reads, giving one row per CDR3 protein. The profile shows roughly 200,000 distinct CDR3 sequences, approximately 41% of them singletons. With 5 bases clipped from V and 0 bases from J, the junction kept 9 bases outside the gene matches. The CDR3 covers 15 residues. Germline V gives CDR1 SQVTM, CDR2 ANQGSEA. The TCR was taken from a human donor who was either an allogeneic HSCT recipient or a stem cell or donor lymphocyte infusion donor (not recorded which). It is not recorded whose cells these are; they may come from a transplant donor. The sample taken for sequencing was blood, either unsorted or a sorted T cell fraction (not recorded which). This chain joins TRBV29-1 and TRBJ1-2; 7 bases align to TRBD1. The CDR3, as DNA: TGCAGCGTTAACCCGACAGGGCTACCTAACTATGGCTACACCTTC. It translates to CSVNPTGLPNYGYTF.